This TCR beta chain was profiled in a study of human T cells and chemical hapten exposure. This clonotype has a count of ten or more. TCRdb reprocessed the RACE reads via MiXCR and lists one record per CDR3 protein. The sample contains around 380,000 distinct CDR3 sequences, 5.5% of which appear only once. Time point here: pre-sensitization, week 0. The treatment was: therapeutic diphenylcyclopropenone sensitization with weekly scalp DPC. CDR1 and CDR2 from the germline V gene are SGHNT and YENEEA. The CDR3 sequence is 15 residues long. Deletions cut 5 bases from V and 3 bases from J, with 16 bases between.

This specimen was whole blood, taken in connection with sensitization to the hapten diphenylcyclopropenone (DPC). V is TRBV11-3 and J is TRBJ2-5; possible D gene TRBD1, 5 bases. The sequence was obtained from a woman under 30 with alopecia areata. Some clones in this sample may be carry-over from other donors' samples. CDR3 DNA: TGTGCCAGCAGCCAGGGTGGAGTCAAGGAAGAGACCCAGTACTTC. Its translation is CASSQGGVKEETQYF.